What follows is one T cell receptor beta chain and its context. This sample was taken from a study of control samples from healthy donors and cancer patients. This CDR3 region has 18 residues. Germline V gene lookup returns CDR1 MNHNS and CDR2 SASEGT. V lost 2 bases, J lost 3 bases, and 22 bases lay in between. Assay: immunoSEQ multiplex PCR; the TCRdb copy retains only in-frame clones and omits some. The repertoire has about 110,000 clones, just over 90% of them found once; the top ten carry roughly 4.5%. The receptor comes from a human donor in good health. The donor label of this sample is uncertain. The chain has TRBV6-1 and TRBJ2-5, with D perhaps matching TRBD2 (6 bases). The material sequenced was blood. The CDR3 is CASSERSQGGSSKETQYF. In DNA form, the CDR3 reads TGTGCCAGCAGTGAAAGGAGTCAGGGAGGTTCCTCGAAAGAGACCCAGTACTTC.